This TCR beta chain came from a study of blood T cell repertoires in COVID-19 (dated by TCRdb to 2018 to 2020). About the investigation overall: The collaborator samples originated in the United States, Italy and Spain and spanned the acute and convalescent phases of COVID-19. The material from the prospective study consisted of cDNA or gDNA derived from T cells, B-cell-depleted T cells, or PBMCs. The dataset comprised deeply sampled blood TCRbeta repertoires from subjects exposed to, actively infected with, or recovered from COVID-19. A freely available public database, intended as a resource for researchers studying the immune response to SARS-CoV-2, is where the repertoires were released. The samples were drawn from the first 160 participants of the ongoing ImmuneRACE study and from some 1,300 subjects provided by 6 global collaborators. The sample metadata nearly always contained a de-identified subject ID, COVID-19 status, age in years and sex. Where available, HLA class I and class II types were taken from metadata supplied by the sample provider and were not determined by assay-based typing. Points the paper makes about the study in general: The amount of clinical and demographic metadata varied by source and participant and was provided uncurated.

In Seattle, one collaborating source enrolled patients while the infection was active and tracked those patients longitudinally over the course of disease. The collaborating institutions used their own protocols to collect whole blood in K2EDTA tubes. For TCRbeta analysis, collaborators shipped samples in one of three forms: frozen whole blood, isolated PBMCs, or DNA extracted from either of those sample types. Deletion took 6 bases off V and 6 bases off J, with a span of 17 bases between the germline ends. The CDR3 contains 14 residues, cysteine and phenylalanine counted. Only the CDR3 region is kept as DNA, spanning 42 bases read in frame from base 1. The germline V gene (reference sequence) specifies SGHAT as CDR1 and FQDESV as CDR2. Note on this clone: Its antigen is not yet known. Base qualities were left out, and no much larger clone turns up one base away.

TCRbeta CDR3 regions were amplified from genomic DNA using the immunoSEQ Assay, a bias-controlled multiplex PCR. For the original study's pipeline: The number of nucleated cells in each sample was estimated from the amplification of reference gene primers within the assay. Sequence reads were collapsed and filtered to measure the absolute abundance of every unique TCRbeta CDR3 rearrangement. Productive Simpson clonality was computed per sample as the square root of Simpson's diversity index over productive rearrangements. The source is immuneACCESS, and TCRdb retained only in-frame sequences with V and J called. Part of the clones is not carried over; for the studies checked, unresolved V genes explain less than half of this, and the remainder is unexplained. The V and J calls and clone size were taken over from that table, and D and trimming were inferred from the DNA. In all, the sample holds roughly 150,000 clones, and approximately 86% of those were seen once. The ten biggest clones cover less than 3% of the sample.

Sequencing was performed on peripheral blood. This receptor chain uses TRBV11-1 and TRBJ1-1; the D gene is perhaps TRBD1, on 6 matching bases. The TCR originated in a woman of 80 years or more with COVID-19, enrolled during active disease. The CDR3 region reads CASSSTRGNAEAFF. At the DNA level, the sequence is TGTGCCAGCAGTTCGACAAGGGGGAATGCTGAAGCTTTCTTT.